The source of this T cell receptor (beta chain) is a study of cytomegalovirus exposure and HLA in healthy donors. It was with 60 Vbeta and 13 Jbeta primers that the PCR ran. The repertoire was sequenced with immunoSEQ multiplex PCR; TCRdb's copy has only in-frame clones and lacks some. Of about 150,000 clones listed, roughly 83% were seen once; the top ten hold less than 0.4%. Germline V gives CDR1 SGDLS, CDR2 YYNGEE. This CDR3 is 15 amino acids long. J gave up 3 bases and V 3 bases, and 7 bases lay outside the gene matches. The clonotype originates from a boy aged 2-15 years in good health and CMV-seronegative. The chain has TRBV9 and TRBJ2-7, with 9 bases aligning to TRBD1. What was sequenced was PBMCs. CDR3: CASSATGGNNYEQYF. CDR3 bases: TGTGCCAGCAGCGCGACAGGGGGTAATAACTACGAGCAGTACTTC.